These 9 T cell receptor beta chains were sequenced from one sample in a study of kidney transplant recipient with SARS-CoV-2 infection. TCRdb redid the calling of the reads with MiXCR, one entry per CDR3 protein. Among fewer than 250,000 distinct CDR3 sequences, about 30% were seen once, and the ten largest hold under 9.5%. The sequencing here drew on a blood sample, taken at baseline and around day 120 from a kidney transplant recipient. The source is a male patient aged 30 to 40 who had COVID-19 and was a kidney transplant recipient. Some T cells may have come from the graft donor.

This clonotype was detected many times. The chain has TRBV11-2 and TRBJ2-7, with 8 bases matching TRBD1. There are 19 residues in the CDR3. Per germline, CDR1 SGHAT and CDR2 FQNNGV. J lost 2 bases, V lost 6 bases, and 21 bases had no gene match. CDR3 residues: CASRTIRPGIGTGAYEQYF. The CDR3 coding sequence is TGTGCCAGCAGAACTATACGCCCCGGGATTGGGACAGGAGCCTACGAGCAGTACTTC. The full variable domain, in which reference TRBV11-2 and TRBJ2-7 provide the parts outside the CDR3, is EAGVAQSPRYKIIEKRQSVAFWCNPISGHATLYWYQQILGQGPKLLIQFQNNGVVDDSQLPKDRFSAERLKGVDSTLKIQPAKLEDSAVYLCASRTIRPGIGTGAYEQYFGPGTRLTVT.

This clonotype showed up many times. The chain combines TRBV9 with TRBJ2-3, with 13 bases lining up with TRBD2. Trimming took 3 bases from V and 4 from J; bases not matched to a gene: 5. The CDR3 contains 16 residues. Germline loops: CDR1 SGDLS, CDR2 YYNGEE. The CDR3 here is CASSARLAGGADTQYF. The CDR3 region has the DNA TGTGCCAGCAGCGCCCGACTAGCGGGAGGTGCAGATACGCAGTATTTT.

This clonotype was seen many times. The genes are TRBV6-5 and TRBJ1-6; D perhaps matches TRBD1 (6 bases). Trimming removed 8 bases from V and 10 bases from J, with 18 bases in between. The CDR3 totals 14 residues. CDR1 is MNHEY, CDR2 SVGAGI, per germline. The CDR3 here is CASGEVIQGSPLHF. DNA of the CDR3: TGTGCCAGCGGGGAGGTCATTCAGGGGTCACCCCTCCACTTT.

This clonotype was seen many times. V gene TRBV4-2 combines with J gene TRBJ2-1; TRBD2 matches at 12 bases. The CDR3 consists of 16 residues. Germline-derived CDR1 and CDR2 are LGHNA and YNFKEQ. The trim removed 0 bases at V and 8 bases at J, leaving 5 bases unmatched. DNA for the CDR3: TGTGCCAGCAGCCAAGAGACTAGCGGGAGCCGGCATGAGCAGTTCTTC. It yields the protein CASSQETSGSRHEQFF.

This clonotype appeared once. A much larger clone differs by one base, so this may be a read error. This sequence joins TRBV6-2 or TRBV6-3 and TRBJ2-3; 7 nucleotides match TRBD1. Germline values: CDR1 MNHEY, CDR2 SVGEGT. The CDR3 consists of 15 residues. The CDR3 protein is CAGSYHRGFTDTQYF. The CDR3 coding sequence is TGTGCCGGCAGTTATCACAGGGGTTTCACAGATACGCAGTATTTT.

This clonotype was seen a handful of times. Given a much more abundant clone one base away, this may be a read error. This chain joins TRBV25-1 and TRBJ1-2; D unresolved. Trimming left V 5 bases short and J 4 bases short, with 23 bases between. CDR1 is MGHDK and CDR2 is SYGVNS in the germline V gene. The CDR3 spans 17 residues. CDR3 bases: TGTGCCAGCAGTAGTGAATTAGAACTGGGAAAGACCTATGGCTACACCTTC. This sequence encodes CASSSELELGKTYGYTF.

This clonotype was recorded at least ten times. In nucleotides, the CDR3 is TGTGCCAGCAGCCCCACAGTAACAGATACGCAGTATTTT. Amino acids: CASSPTVTDTQYF. The genes are TRBV11-2 and TRBJ2-3, with no clear D. This CDR3 spans 13 amino acids. Trimming removed 5 bases at V and 3 bases at J, with 9 bases between. CDR1 SGHAT and CDR2 FQNNGV come from the germline V gene.

This clonotype was seen ten or more times. This chain links TRBV2 with TRBJ2-6, with D possibly TRBD2 on 6 matching bases. Germline V gene lookup returns CDR1 SNHLY and CDR2 FYNNEI. The CDR3 has 17 residues. V was pared by 4 bases and J by 2 bases, with 15 bases between. The CDR3, as DNA: TGTGCCAGCAGTGGGCGGGGTAGTGCGACTGGGGCCAACGTCCTGACTTTC. Translating gives CASSGRGSATGANVLTF.

This clonotype was observed many times. This rearrangement joins TRBV20-1 to TRBJ1-4; 8 positions match TRBD1. The CDR3 runs 14 residues. The junction had 8 bases not matched to a gene; V was cut back by 5 bases and J by 6 bases. Germline V gene lookup returns CDR1 DFQATT and CDR2 SNEGSKA (reference sequence). CDR3 nucleotide sequence: TGCAGTGCTCCGCTCGGGACAGGTGATGAAAAACTGTTTTTT. Translation gives CSAPLGTGDEKLFF.